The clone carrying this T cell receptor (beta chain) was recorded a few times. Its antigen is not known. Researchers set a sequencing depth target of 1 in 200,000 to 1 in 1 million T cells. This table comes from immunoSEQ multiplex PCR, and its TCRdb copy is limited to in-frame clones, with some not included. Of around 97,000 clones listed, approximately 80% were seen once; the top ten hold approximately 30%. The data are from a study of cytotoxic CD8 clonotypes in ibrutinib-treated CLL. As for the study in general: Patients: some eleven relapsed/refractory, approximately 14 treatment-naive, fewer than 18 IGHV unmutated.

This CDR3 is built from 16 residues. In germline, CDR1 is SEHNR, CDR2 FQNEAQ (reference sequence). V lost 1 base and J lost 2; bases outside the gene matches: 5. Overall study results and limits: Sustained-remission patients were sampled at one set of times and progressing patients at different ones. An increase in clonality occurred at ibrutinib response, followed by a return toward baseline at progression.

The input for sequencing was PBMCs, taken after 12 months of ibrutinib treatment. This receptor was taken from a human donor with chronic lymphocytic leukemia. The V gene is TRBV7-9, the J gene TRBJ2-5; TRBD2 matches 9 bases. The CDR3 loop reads CASSLGSAGGQETQYF. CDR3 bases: TGTGCCAGCAGCTTAGGGTCCGCGGGGGGGCAAGAGACCCAGTACTTC.